This T cell receptor (beta chain) was sequenced for a study of neoadjuvant anti-PD-1 for oral cavity cancer. This clone was seen only a few times. This sample's time point: after neoadjuvant nivolumab, at surgical resection. Germline CDR1 and CDR2: SGHKS and YYEKEE (reference sequence). Losses at the gene ends were 4 bases for V and 5 bases for J; bases not matched to a gene: 5. CDR3 length: 15 residues. Produced via immunoSEQ multiplex PCR; TCRdb's table is partial and in-frame only. The sample holds more than 11,000 clones; about 74% are singletons and the top ten take approximately 3.2%. The sample here was PBMCs, taken after nivolumab (anti-PD-1) treatment. V gene TRBV5-5 combines with J gene TRBJ1-5; 11 positions match TRBD1. The receptor was derived from a person aged 40 to 85 with oral cavity squamous cell carcinoma. The CDR3 coding sequence is TGTGCCAGCAGCCGCACGGGACAGGGGGATCAGCCCCAGCATTTT. Protein product: CASSRTGQGDQPQHF.